This is a list of T cell receptor beta chains from one sample in a study of T cell repertoires in cytomegalovirus infection. Antigens for these TCRs are unknown. TCRdb processed the reads anew with MiXCR; each CDR3 protein has one entry. The sample shows roughly 220,000 distinct CDR3 sequences, around 35% of them seen only once. Sample: CD8+ T cells from cultured PBMCs, taken from culture after CMV antigen stimulation. The receptors here all came from a human donor in good health (CMV status not recorded). Some clones in this sample may be carry-over from other donors' samples. The CDR3 runs from the conserved cysteine through the conserved F or W. The D gene is left open where the match is weak. Only part of the rows carry a size: once, few, many, or a class if the clone is expanded.

.	TRBV19	TRBD2	TRBJ2-1	15	CASQRDFSSYNEQFF	TGTGCCAGTCAGCGGGACTTCAGCTCCTACAATGAGCAGTTCTTC
.	TRBV11-2	.	TRBJ1-6	13	CASSLRQASPLHF	TGTGCCAGCAGCTTACGACAGGCCTCACCCCTCCACTTT
.	TRBV27	.	TRBJ2-4	15	CARSRVRSKGDIQYF	TGTGCCAGAAGTCGGGTCCGTTCAAAGGGGGACATTCAGTACTTC
.	TRBV28	.	TRBJ2-1	15	CASWGPSGYNNEQFF	TGTGCCAGCTGGGGGCCTAGCGGCTATAACAATGAGCAGTTCTTC
.	TRBV7-2	.	TRBJ1-4	15	CASSLAQRTNEKLFF	TGTGCCAGCAGCTTAGCGCAGAGAACTAATGAAAAACTGTTTTTT
once	TRBV5-4	.	TRBJ2-1	15	CASSLESEAYNEQFF	TGTGCCAGCAGCTTGGAAAGCGAAGCCTACAATGAGCAGTTCTTC
.	TRBV20-1	.	TRBJ2-1	14	CSARDQGGGNEQFF	TGCAGTGCTAGAGATCAGGGGGGGGGCAATGAGCAGTTCTTC
few	TRBV7-8	.	TRBJ1-2	12	CASRGSPGGYTF	TGTGCCAGCCGGGGGTCCCCTGGGGGCTACACCTTC
few	TRBV20-1	TRBD2	TRBJ2-1	15	CSARDRIAGTNEQFF	TGCAGTGCTAGAGATCGGATAGCGGGAACTAATGAGCAGTTCTTC
.	TRBV12-3/TRBV12-4	TRBD2	TRBJ2-5	15	CASSLPAGGQETQYF	TGTGCCAGCAGTTTGCCAGCGGGGGGGCAAGAGACCCAGTACTTC
.	TRBV7-4	.	TRBJ1-1	13	CASTPRSNTEAFF	TGTGCCAGCACCCCTAGGTCGAACACTGAAGCTTTCTTT
few	TRBV12-3/TRBV12-4	.	TRBJ2-1	15	CASSTGRPPYNEQFF	TGTGCCAGCAGCACGGGAAGACCCCCATACAATGAGCAGTTCTTC
.	TRBV11-2	.	TRBJ1-2	20	CASRPWGSTEVGLLNYGYTF	TGTGCCAGCAGGCCATGGGGGAGTACGGAAGTCGGACTCCTGAACTATGGCTACACCTTC
.	TRBV20-1	.	TRBJ2-2	15	CSARDRGSNTGELFF	TGCAGTGCTAGAGATCGCGGATCGAACACCGGGGAGCTGTTTTTT
.	TRBV7-9	.	TRBJ2-1	16	CASSLARGGTYNEQFF	TGTGCCAGCAGCTTAGCTCGCGGGGGCACCTACAATGAGCAGTTCTTC
.	TRBV12-5	.	TRBJ1-2	13	CASGLGTVDGYTF	TGTGCTAGTGGTTTGGGTACAGTGGATGGCTACACCTTC
.	TRBV7-4	TRBD1	TRBJ1-2	15	CASSWGQGVRNGYTF	TGTGCCAGCAGTTGGGGACAGGGAGTTAGAAATGGCTACACCTTC
many	TRBV5-6	.	TRBJ2-5	13	CASSLVEWETQYF	TGTGCCAGCAGCTTGGTAGAATGGGAGACCCAGTACTTC
.	TRBV11-2	.	TRBJ1-2	12	CASSPLGYGYTF	TGTGCCAGCAGCCCCCTTGGCTATGGCTACACCTTC
.	TRBV5-1	.	TRBJ1-5	14	CASSLSDRNQPQHF	TGCGCCAGCAGCTTGTCGGACAGAAATCAGCCCCAGCATTTT
.	TRBV28	.	TRBJ1-1	13	CASSGIENTEAFF	TGTGCCAGCAGCGGGATCGAGAACACTGAAGCTTTCTTT
few	TRBV6-1	.	TRBJ2-7	14	CASSEGGTRYEQYF	TGTGCCAGCAGTGAAGGTGGAACCCGCTACGAGCAGTACTTC
.	TRBV6-1	.	TRBJ1-2	18	CASSASNPALKGRYGYTF	TGTGCCAGCAGTGCCTCCAATCCGGCCCTCAAGGGGAGGTATGGCTACACCTTC
few	TRBV27	.	TRBJ2-2	13	CASSGIDTGELFF	TGTGCCAGCAGTGGGATTGACACCGGGGAGCTGTTTTTT
many	TRBV5-1	.	TRBJ1-1	15	CASTLVQGMNTEAFF	TGCGCCAGCACCTTGGTTCAGGGGATGAACACTGAAGCTTTCTTT
.	TRBV6-6	TRBD2	TRBJ2-3	15	CASSRLAGGRDTQYF	TGTGCCAGCAGCCGACTAGCGGGAGGGCGAGATACGCAGTATTTT
.	TRBV7-2	.	TRBJ2-7	12	CASSFKGHEQYF	TGTGCCAGCAGCTTCAAGGGTCACGAGCAGTACTTC
.	TRBV20-1	TRBD2	TRBJ2-4	14	CSASREVAKNIQYF	TGCAGTGCTAGCCGGGAGGTAGCCAAAAACATTCAGTACTTC
many	TRBV5-1	.	TRBJ2-7	15	CASSLGTAAAYEQYF	TGCGCCAGCAGCTTGGGGACCGCGGCGGCCTACGAGCAGTACTTC
.	TRBV6-1	TRBD2	TRBJ2-7	15	CASSERLAGSYEQYF	TGTGCCAGCAGTGAACGCCTAGCGGGGTCCTACGAGCAGTACTTC
.	TRBV27	TRBD1	TRBJ1-2	16	CASSSIRTGVNYGYTF	TGTGCCAGCAGTTCGATTAGGACAGGGGTAAACTATGGCTACACCTTC
.	TRBV27	.	TRBJ2-1	13	CASSGRGRNEQFF	TGTGCCAGCAGTGGTCGGGGCCGCAATGAGCAGTTCTTC
few	TRBV7-9	.	TRBJ2-2	13	CASVYLDTGELFF	TGTGCCAGCGTATACCTGGACACCGGGGAGCTGTTTTTT
.	TRBV11-2	.	TRBJ2-7	14	CASSPRLLGYEQYF	TGTGCCAGCAGCCCAAGACTACTCGGGTACGAGCAGTACTTC
.	TRBV3-1	.	TRBJ1-5	15	CASSHGRTVNQPQHF	TGTGCCAGCAGCCATGGACGGACAGTCAATCAGCCCCAGCATTTT
.	TRBV6-6	.	TRBJ2-2	13	CASIPGGTGELFF	TGTGCCAGCATCCCCGGGGGAACCGGGGAGCTGTTTTTT
once	TRBV2	TRBD2	TRBJ2-2	17	CASSNSGLAGENGELFF	TGTGCCAGCTCCAACTCGGGACTAGCGGGAGAGAACGGGGAGCTGTTTTTT
.	TRBV27	TRBD1	TRBJ2-7	17	CASSFGGPGQGNYEQYF	TGTGCCAGCAGTTTTGGAGGCCCGGGACAGGGGAACTACGAGCAGTACTTC
few	TRBV19	.	TRBJ1-5	15	CASSINRGNNQPQHF	TGTGCCAGTAGTATAAACCGGGGAAACAATCAGCCCCAGCATTTT
.	TRBV7-1	TRBD1	TRBJ2-1	14	CASSNRTGWNEQFF	TGTGCCAGCAGCAACCGGACAGGGTGGAATGAGCAGTTCTTC
many	TRBV7-2	.	TRBJ2-7	15	CASSLLDLSNYEQYF	TGTGCCAGCAGCTTACTGGACTTGTCAAACTACGAGCAGTACTTC
.	TRBV10-3	.	TRBJ1-3	12	CAISESGNTIYF	TGTGCCATCAGTGAGTCCGGAAACACCATATATTTT
few	TRBV19	.	TRBJ2-1	13	CASGGSSYNEQFF	TGTGCCAGTGGGGGCAGCTCCTACAATGAGCAGTTCTTC
.	TRBV4-1	.	TRBJ2-3	16	CASSQDFTGIKGTQYF	TGTGCCAGCAGCCAAGATTTTACGGGGATAAAGGGTACGCAGTATTTT
.	TRBV5-8	TRBD1	TRBJ1-3	22	CASSSWSLPGTGGQFYGNTIYF	TGTGCCAGCAGCTCTTGGTCACTGCCTGGGACAGGGGGCCAGTTCTACGGAAACACCATATATTTT
.	TRBV6-6	TRBD1	TRBJ1-2	18	CASSPLPSRTGWDYGYTF	TGTGCCAGCAGTCCACTACCCAGTAGGACAGGGTGGGACTATGGCTACACCTTC
.	TRBV29-1	.	TRBJ1-5	13	CSVESGSNQPQHF	TGCAGCGTTGAATCCGGGAGCAATCAGCCCCAGCATTTT
many	TRBV7-2	TRBD1	TRBJ1-4	14	CASSPGQGNEKLFF	TGTGCCAGCAGCCCCGGACAGGGGAATGAAAAACTGTTTTTT
many	TRBV27	.	TRBJ1-1	15	CASSLSASGDTEAFF	TGTGCCAGCAGTTTATCGGCATCCGGGGACACTGAAGCTTTCTTT
.	TRBV4-1	TRBD1	TRBJ2-2	14	CASSQIQGPGELFF	TGCGCCAGCAGCCAGATACAGGGGCCCGGGGAGCTGTTTTTT
.	TRBV4-1	.	TRBJ1-2	14	CASSPDGGDYGYTF	TGCGCCAGCAGTCCCGACGGGGGGGACTATGGCTACACCTTC
.	TRBV12-5	.	TRBJ1-1	13	CASGLSGNTETFF	TGTGCTAGTGGTTTGTCAGGGAACACTGAAACTTTCTTT
few	TRBV7-3	TRBD2	TRBJ2-7	16	CASSPGGSSGAYEQYF	TGTGCCAGCAGCCCCGGCGGGTCTAGCGGTGCTTACGAGCAGTACTTC
.	TRBV11-2	TRBD1	TRBJ2-1	14	CASSLETGGNEQFF	TGTGCCAGCAGCTTGGAGACAGGGGGTAATGAGCAGTTCTTC